A single T cell receptor beta chain is shown here with its context. As yet, its antigen is unknown. This specimen belongs to a study of identical twins. Study findings and constraints: Beta out-of-frame sequences displayed a weaker excess of sharing between twins.

Healthy Caucasians, and only they, were the donors. Germline V gene sequence: CDR1 MNHNS, CDR2 SASEGT. The germline V and J ends were trimmed by 5 bases and 0 bases, with 17 bases remaining between them. This CDR3 contains 16 residues. A universal primer site was added by template switching, and unique molecular identifiers were carried by the cDNA. TCRdb fed the 5' RACE reads into MiXCR, producing one record per CDR3 protein. The sample comprises just over 450,000 distinct CDR3 sequences, approximately 15% of which are singletons, and more than 0.5% rests with the top ten. This sample was also put to use in a study of yellow fever vaccine responses in identical twins.

Input material: CD4+ T cells sorted from blood. The receptor was isolated from a woman under 30 in good health. The rearrangement uses TRBV6-1 and TRBJ2-7; D is possibly TRBD1 or TRBD2 (8 bases each). Here the CDR3 reads CASSRGGQAASYEQYF. CDR3 DNA: TGTGCCAGCAGTCGGGGGGGACAGGCCGCCTCCTACGAGCAGTACTTC.